Given below is one TCR beta chain in context. Its antigen is as yet unknown. This CDR3 has 15 amino acids. V shed 6 bases and J 3 bases; nucleotides not matched to a gene: 7. Germline loops: CDR1 ENHRY, CDR2 SYGVKD. It was version v3.0 of the immunoSEQ assay that was run at survey level. Each sample aimed for roughly 40,000-50,000 sequenced T-cell genomes. Using immunoSEQ multiplex PCR, the repertoire was profiled, and TCRdb retains in-frame clones only, with some absent. The sample has more than 11,000 clones; 77% are singletons. Only United States sites treated participants with HIV. The data derive from a study of long-term antiretroviral therapy in people with HIV. Whole-study results and caveats: Narrower CDR3 length ranges marked HIV repertoires relative to controls.

The origin of this receptor is a man aged 40-49 years with HIV. Sequenced here: unsorted PBMCs, sampled 1.3 years before starting antiretroviral therapy. The chain links TRBV10-3 to TRBJ2-4; TRBD2 agrees at 8 bases. The CDR3 DNA is TGTGCCATCAGCACGGGACTAGTAGGCAAAAACATTCAGTACTTC. Protein sequence: CAISTGLVGKNIQYF.